This T cell receptor beta chain is from a study of identical twins. Study conclusions and caveats: Researchers reported weaker excess twin sharing in beta out-of-frame sequences.

TCRdb used MiXCR to reprocess the 5' RACE reads, holding one entry per CDR3 protein. The sample includes under 400,000 distinct CDR3 sequences, 8.5% to 10% of them seen just once. This clonotype has just a few counts. Its antigen is undetermined. CDR3 length: 15 amino acids. V was trimmed by 0 bases and J by 1 base, leaving 9 bases between them. In germline, CDR1 is MGHRA, CDR2 YSYEKL. The chain combines TRBV4-1 with TRBJ1-1; unclear D gene. The material sequenced was naive T cells sorted from blood. The clonotype originates from a woman in her forties or fifties in good health. The CDR3 DNA reads TGCGCCAGCAGCCAAGACAGGAGAACGAACACTGAAGCTTTCTTT. This codes for CASSQDRRTNTEAFF.